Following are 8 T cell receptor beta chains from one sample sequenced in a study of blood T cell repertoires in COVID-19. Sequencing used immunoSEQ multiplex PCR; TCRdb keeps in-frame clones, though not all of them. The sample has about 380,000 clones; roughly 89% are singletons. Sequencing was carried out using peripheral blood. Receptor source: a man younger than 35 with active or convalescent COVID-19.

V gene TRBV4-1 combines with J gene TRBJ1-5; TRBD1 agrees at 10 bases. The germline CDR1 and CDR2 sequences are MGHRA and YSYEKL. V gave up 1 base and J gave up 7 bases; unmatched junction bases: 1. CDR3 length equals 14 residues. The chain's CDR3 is CASSQGQGAQPQHF. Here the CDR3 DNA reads TGCGCCAGCAGCCAAGGACAGGGGGCCCAGCCCCAGCATTTT.

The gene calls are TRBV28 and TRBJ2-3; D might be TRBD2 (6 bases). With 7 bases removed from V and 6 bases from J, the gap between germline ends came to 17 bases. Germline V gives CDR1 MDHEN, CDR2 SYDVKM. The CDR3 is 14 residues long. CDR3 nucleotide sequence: TGTGCCAGCAATCCCGGGACTGCGAAGGATACGCAGTATTTT. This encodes CASNPGTAKDTQYF.

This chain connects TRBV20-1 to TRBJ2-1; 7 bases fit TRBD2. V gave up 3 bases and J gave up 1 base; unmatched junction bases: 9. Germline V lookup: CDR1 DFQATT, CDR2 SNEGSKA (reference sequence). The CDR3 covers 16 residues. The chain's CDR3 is CSASGPGGSSYNEQFF. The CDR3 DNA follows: TGCAGTGCTAGTGGCCCAGGCGGGAGTTCCTACAATGAGCAGTTCTTC.

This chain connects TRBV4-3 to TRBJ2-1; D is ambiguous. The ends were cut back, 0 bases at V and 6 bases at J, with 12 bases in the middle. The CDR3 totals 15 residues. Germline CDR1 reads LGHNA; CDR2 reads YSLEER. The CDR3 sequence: CASSQEGSQFNEQFF. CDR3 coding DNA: TGCGCCAGCAGCCAAGAAGGTTCACAGTTCAATGAGCAGTTCTTC.

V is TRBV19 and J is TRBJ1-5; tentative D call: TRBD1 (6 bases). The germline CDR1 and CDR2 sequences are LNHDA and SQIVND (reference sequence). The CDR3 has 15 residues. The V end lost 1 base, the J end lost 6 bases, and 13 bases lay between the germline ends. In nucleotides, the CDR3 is TGTGCCAGTAGTATAGTCAGTCTAGGGGGTCAGCCCCAGCATTTT. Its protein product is CASSIVSLGGQPQHF.

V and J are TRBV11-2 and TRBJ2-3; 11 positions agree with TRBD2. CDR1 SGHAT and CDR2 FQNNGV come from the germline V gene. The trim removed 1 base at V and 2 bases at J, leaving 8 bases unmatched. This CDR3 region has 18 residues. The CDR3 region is CASSLGVAGGRYTDTQYF. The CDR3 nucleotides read TGTGCCAGCAGCTTAGGAGTAGCGGGGGGGCGTTACACAGATACGCAGTATTTT.

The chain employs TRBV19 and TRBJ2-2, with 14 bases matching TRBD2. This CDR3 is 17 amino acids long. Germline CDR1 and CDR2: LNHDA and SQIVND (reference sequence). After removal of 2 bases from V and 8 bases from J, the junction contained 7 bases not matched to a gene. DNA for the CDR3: TGTGCCAGTAGTATACTTGGACTAGCGGGAGGTTCAGGGGAGCTGTTTTTT. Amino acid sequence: CASSILGLAGGSGELFF.

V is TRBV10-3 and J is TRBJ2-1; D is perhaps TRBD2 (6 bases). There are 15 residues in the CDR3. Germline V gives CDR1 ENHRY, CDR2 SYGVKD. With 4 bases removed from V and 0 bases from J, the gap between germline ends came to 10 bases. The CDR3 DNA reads TGTGCCATCAGTGTAGCGGCAAGCTCCTACAATGAGCAGTTCTTC. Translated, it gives CAISVAASSYNEQFF.